These 25 T cell receptor beta chains originate from one sample sequenced in a study of shared clonotypes between healthy human individuals. Only CD45RO-negative cells positively selected for CCR7 counted as naive CD8 cells, so terminally differentiated effector memory CD45RA+ cells were excluded. Assay used: immunoSEQ multiplex PCR; TCRdb lists only in-frame clones, some missing. The sample has around 1.9 million clones, 85% to 95% seen once; the top ten hold 1.7%. The sample consisted of naive CD8+ T cells from PBMCs. The receptors here all came from a man younger than 30 in good health. Some clones in this sample may be carry-over from other donors' samples.

This clone was counted a few times. Other DNA sequences in this sample translate to the same CDR3. This rearrangement joins TRBV27 to TRBJ1-5; possible D gene TRBD1, 5 bases. The ends were cut back, 0 bases at V and 5 bases at J, with 5 bases in the middle. There are 13 residues in the CDR3. Germline CDR1 is MNHEY and CDR2 is SMNVEV (reference sequence). The CDR3 protein is CASSLSGDQPQHF. The CDR3 DNA follows: TGTGCCAGCAGTTTATCGGGGGATCAGCCCCAGCATTTT.

This clone was counted once. This chain joins TRBV2 and TRBJ1-2; D unclear. This CDR3 has 13 amino acids. The germline gives CDR1 SNHLY, CDR2 FYNNEI. Trimming left V 0 bases short and J 4 bases short, with 6 bases between. The CDR3, as DNA: TGTGCCAGCAGTGAAGCGCCATCCTATGGCTACACCTTC. Protein product: CASSEAPSYGYTF.

The genes are TRBV7-9 and TRBJ1-1, with a weak D call TRBD1 (6 bases). The V gene lost 2 bases and the J gene lost 6 bases, with 10 bases spanning the gap. Germline V gives CDR1 SEHNR, CDR2 FQNEAQ (reference sequence). The CDR3 runs 13 residues. CDR3 sequence (DNA): TGTGCCAGCAGCTTATCAGGGGCTCCTGAAGCTTTCTTT. It is translated as CASSLSGAPEAFF. Full variable domain (rest looked up from reference TRBV7-9 and TRBJ1-1): DTGVSQNPRHKITKRGQNVTFRCDPISEHNRLYWYRQTLGQGPEFLTYFQNEAQLEKSRLLSDRFSAERPKGSFSTLEIQRTEQGDSAMYLCASSLSGAPEAFFGQGTRLTVV.

The chain has TRBV6-5 and TRBJ2-4; no clear D gene. This CDR3 comprises 16 residues. Germline-derived CDR1 and CDR2 are MNHEY and SVGAGI. V dropped 4 bases and J dropped 9 bases, with 22 bases sitting between them. DNA of the CDR3: TGTGCCAGCAGTTCCACCTTTGGGGTGGCGGAACGCATTCAGTACTTC. Its translation is CASSSTFGVAERIQYF.

This clone came up once. Distinct nucleotide sequences in the sample also encode this CDR3. CDR3 coding DNA: TGTGCCAGCAGTGACTCCCGGGAGGGCACCGGGGAGCTGTTTTTT. Its protein product is CASSDSREGTGELFF. V usage is TRBV6-4 and J usage is TRBJ2-2; 8 nucleotides agree with TRBD2. The CDR3 has 15 amino acids. V was clipped by 0 bases and J by 4 bases; unmatched bases: 1. Germline loops: CDR1 MRHNA, CDR2 SNTAGT.

The rearrangement links TRBV27 to TRBJ2-5, with D hard to call. Trimming took 6 bases from V and 3 from J, leaving 11 bases between them. This CDR3 comprises 13 residues. Germline V gene lookup returns CDR1 MNHEY and CDR2 SMNVEV (reference sequence). As DNA, the CDR3 is TGTGCCAGCAGCTCCTCAGCAAAAGAGACCCAGTACTTC. It yields the protein CASSSSAKETQYF.

This chain connects TRBV11-2 to TRBJ2-1; no definite D call. Trimming removed 0 bases from V and 9 bases from J, with 12 bases in between. The CDR3 runs 14 residues. CDR1 is SGHAT and CDR2 is FQNNGV in the germline V gene. CDR3 sequence: CASSLDVGSPEQFF. CDR3 DNA: TGTGCCAGCAGCTTAGATGTGGGTAGCCCTGAGCAGTTCTTC.

Worth noting for this clone: The sample carries other DNA sequences with the same CDR3. The chain combines TRBV27 with TRBJ2-7, with D unclear. Trimming took off 0 bases at V and 4 bases at J, with 10 bases between the two ends. In germline, CDR1 is MNHEY, CDR2 SMNVEV (reference sequence). This CDR3 contains 14 residues. This chain's CDR3 is CASSLSSGRYEQYF. CDR3 nucleotides: TGTGCCAGCAGTTTATCGAGTGGCAGGTACGAGCAGTACTTC.

The genes are TRBV28 and TRBJ2-5, with D possibly TRBD2 on 5 matching bases. V dropped 6 bases and J dropped 2 bases, with 19 bases sitting between them. This CDR3 region has 16 residues. The V gene's germline CDR1 is MDHEN and CDR2 SYDVKM. CDR3 DNA sequence: TGTGCCAGCAGACAATTCACCGCAACGGGGCAAGAGACCCAGTACTTC. It translates to CASRQFTATGQETQYF.

The chain couples TRBV19 to TRBJ1-2, with D possibly being TRBD1 (5 bases). CDR1 is LNHDA, CDR2 SQIVND, per germline (reference sequence). V lost 5 bases, J lost 0 bases, and 10 bases lay in between. The CDR3 totals 14 residues. The CDR3 coding sequence is TGTGCCAGTAGTTTACCAGGGACTAACTATGGCTACACCTTC. The encoded protein is CASSLPGTNYGYTF.

V gene TRBV4-3 combines with J gene TRBJ2-1; 9 nucleotides match TRBD2. CDR1 and CDR2 from the germline V gene are LGHNA and YSLEER. V was clipped by 6 bases and J by 3 bases; unmatched bases: 6. The CDR3 sequence is 15 residues long. The CDR3 region has the DNA TGCGCCAGCAGTGCTGGGACTAGCAGCTACAATGAGCAGTTCTTC. Translating it yields CASSAGTSSYNEQFF.

The V gene is TRBV9, the J gene TRBJ2-5, with D possibly being TRBD1 (6 bases). Germline loops: CDR1 SGDLS, CDR2 YYNGEE. Trimming took 3 bases from V and 0 from J, leaving 24 bases between them. This CDR3 spans 19 amino acids. The CDR3 loop is CASSANAGVMGAYQETQYF. The CDR3 DNA reads TGTGCCAGCAGCGCCAATGCGGGTGTGATGGGGGCGTACCAAGAGACCCAGTACTTC.

This chain uses TRBV27 with TRBJ2-1; D is ambiguous. V was pared by 5 bases and J by 7 bases, with 12 bases between. Germline lookup yields CDR1 MNHEY and CDR2 SMNVEV (reference sequence). There are 13 residues in the CDR3. The chain's CDR3 is CASSQSPWNEQFF. DNA of the CDR3: TGTGCCAGCAGTCAATCCCCCTGGAATGAGCAGTTCTTC.

This rearrangement joins TRBV7-9 to TRBJ2-1; 14 nucleotides line up with TRBD2. Germline V gene lookup returns CDR1 SEHNR and CDR2 FQNEAQ (reference sequence). The CDR3 totals 15 residues. With V trimmed by 5 bases and J by 10 bases, 7 bases remained unmatched. DNA of the CDR3: TGTGCCAGCAGCCCCAGACTAGCGGGAGGGGAGGAGCAGTTCTTC. The encoded protein is CASSPRLAGGEEQFF.

The J gene is TRBJ2-7, the V gene TRBV10-3, with 8 bases fitting TRBD1. The CDR3 consists of 19 residues. The junction had 17 bases not matched to a gene; V was cut back by 0 bases and J by 4 bases. CDR1 is ENHRY, CDR2 SYGVKD, per germline. This CDR3 reads CAISESPGQANRLGYEQYF. The CDR3 DNA sequence: TGTGCCATCAGTGAGTCCCCGGGACAGGCCAATCGACTAGGGTACGAGCAGTACTTC.

Regarding this clone: The sample carries other DNA sequences with the same CDR3. This chain connects TRBV29-1 to TRBJ1-1; D call uncertain. Trimming cost V 4 bases and J 0 bases, with 6 bases left between them. Germline CDR1 reads SQVTM; CDR2 reads ANQGSEA. The CDR3 has 12 amino acids. CDR3 bases: TGCAGCGTTGTCGGAGTGAACACTGAAGCTTTCTTT. Encoded protein: CSVVGVNTEAFF. Using reference TRBV29-1 and TRBJ1-1 for the parts outside the CDR3, the full variable domain is SAVISQKPSRDICQRGTSLTIQCQVDSQVTMMFWYRQQPGQSLTLIATANQGSEATYESGFVIDKFPISRPNLTFSTLTVSNMSPEDSSIYLCSVVGVNTEAFFGQGTRLTVV.

This rearrangement joins TRBV18 to TRBJ1-3; D might be TRBD1 (5 bases). Between the trimmed V and J ends, which lost 0 bases and 2 bases, there was a span of 14 bases. CDR1 is KGHSH, CDR2 LQKENI, per germline. The CDR3 length is 17 residues. DNA of the CDR3: TGTGCCAGCTCACCACCTACCACGGGGCAGCCTGGAAACACCATATATTTT. As protein: CASSPPTTGQPGNTIYF.

The chain links TRBV11-2 to TRBJ2-5, with D uncertain. Germline V gene lookup returns CDR1 SGHAT and CDR2 FQNNGV. V dropped 6 bases and J dropped 1 base, with 3 bases sitting between them. CDR3 length: 11 residues. CDR3 region: CASRTQETQYF. The CDR3 region has the DNA TGTGCCAGCAGGACCCAAGAGACCCAGTACTTC. The variable domain in full, completed from reference TRBV11-2 and TRBJ2-5, reads EAGVAQSPRYKIIEKRQSVAFWCNPISGHATLYWYQQILGQGPKLLIQFQNNGVVDDSQLPKDRFSAERLKGVDSTLKIQPAKLEDSAVYLCASRTQETQYFGPGTRLLVL.

In its sample, this clone was seen once. V gene TRBV13 combines with J gene TRBJ2-7; possible D gene TRBD2, 5 bases. The V gene lost 6 bases and the J gene lost 0 bases, with 12 bases spanning the gap. The germline CDR1 and CDR2 sequences are PRHDT and FYEKMQ (reference sequence). The CDR3 is made up of 14 amino acids. The CDR3 DNA is TGTGCCAGCAGTCCGGGATCCGGCTCCTACGAGCAGTACTTC. This sequence encodes CASSPGSGSYEQYF.

The count of this clone is one. The chain carries TRBV6-6 and TRBJ1-4; D gene unclear. The CDR3 spans 12 residues. Per germline, CDR1 MNHNY and CDR2 SVGAGI (reference sequence). The germline V and J ends were trimmed by 7 bases and 7 bases, with 10 bases remaining between them. In DNA, the CDR3 is TGTGCCAGCAACGATATCGGTGAAAAACTGTTTTTT. Translation: CASNDIGEKLFF.

This rearrangement joins TRBV2 to TRBJ1-5, with 8 bases matching TRBD1. The CDR3 runs 13 residues. The V gene's germline CDR1 is SNHLY and CDR2 FYNNEI. The ends lost 6 bases at V and 7 bases at J; junction bases unmatched: 5. The CDR3 DNA reads as TGTGCCAGCAGCCCAGGGGGCCGGCAGCCCCAGCATTTT. It translates to CASSPGGRQPQHF.

This sequence joins TRBV7-3 and TRBJ1-2, with D possibly matching TRBD1 (5 bases). The V end was cut by 1 base, the J end by 7 bases, with 7 bases between. Looked up from germline, CDR1 is SGHTA and CDR2 is FQGTGA. The CDR3 is 12 residues long. The DNA for the CDR3 is TGTGCCAGCAGCTTAATGGGGGGTGGCTACACCTTC. This codes for CASSLMGGGYTF.

The rearrangement links TRBV9 to TRBJ2-5; weak D call: TRBD1 (5 bases). The V gene lost 0 bases and the J gene lost 1 base, with 13 bases spanning the gap. In germline, CDR1 is SGDLS, CDR2 YYNGEE. This CDR3 is 16 amino acids long. The DNA for the CDR3 is TGTGCCAGCAGCGTAGCCGGTACAGGCGTCCAAGAGACCCAGTACTTC. Translated: CASSVAGTGVQETQYF.

A single count supports this clone. The genes are TRBV10-3 and TRBJ2-5; D call uncertain. With 0 bases removed from V and 7 bases from J, the gap between germline ends came to 15 bases. Germline V lookup: CDR1 ENHRY, CDR2 SYGVKD. This CDR3 comprises 15 residues. The CDR3 sequence is CAISESRATSGTQYF. In DNA, the CDR3 is TGTGCCATCAGTGAGTCTAGAGCCACAAGTGGGACCCAGTACTTC.

This clone was seen just once. This chain links TRBV7-9 with TRBJ2-3; D unclear. CDR1 is SEHNR and CDR2 is FQNEAQ in the germline V gene (reference sequence). This CDR3 contains 16 residues. The V and J ends lost 6 bases and 4 bases respectively, with 20 bases between them. CDR3 in amino acids: CASRGLDPHGPDTQYF. DNA of the CDR3: TGTGCCAGCAGGGGATTGGACCCCCACGGCCCAGATACGCAGTATTTT.